This T cell receptor (beta chain) was profiled in a study of blood T cell repertoires in COVID-19 (dated by TCRdb to about 2020). Context from the whole study: Samples from collaborators originated in the United States, Italy and Spain and spanned both the acute and convalescent phases of COVID-19. The prospective study material was composed of cDNA or gDNA derived from T cells, B-cell-depleted T cells, or PBMCs. The dataset comprised deeply sampled blood TCRbeta repertoires from subjects exposed to, actively infected with, or recovered from COVID-19. The repertoires were released in a freely available public database intended as a resource for research on the immune response to SARS-CoV-2. The samples were drawn from the first 160 participants of the ongoing ImmuneRACE study and from roughly 1,300 subjects provided by 6 global collaborators. A de-identified subject ID, COVID-19 status, age in years and sex were almost always included in the sample metadata. HLA class I and class II types, where available, came from metadata supplied by the sample provider rather than from assay-based typing. The full study reports these points: Clinical and demographic metadata were provided uncurated, with the amount varying by source and participant.

Collaborating institutions collected whole blood in K2EDTA tubes following their own protocols. For TCRbeta analysis, collaborator samples were shipped as frozen whole blood, as isolated PBMCs, or as DNA extracted from either sample type. This clone was seen once. Which antigen it targets is not known. Nothing much larger sits one base from this clone, and base qualities are not available. Trimming costs V 5 bases and J 6 bases, and their ends lie 5 bases apart. For CDR1 and CDR2, the germline V gene lists MDHEN and SYDVKM. Including cysteine and phenylalanine, the CDR3 has 12 amino acids. This entry keeps only the CDR3 DNA: 36 bases, framed from base 1. The immunoSEQ Assay, a bias-controlled multiplex PCR, was used to amplify TCRbeta CDR3 regions from genomic DNA. In the source study's methods: Within the assay, amplification of reference gene primers was used to estimate how many nucleated cells each sample contained. To quantify the absolute abundance of each unique TCRbeta CDR3 rearrangement, sequence reads were collapsed and filtered. For each sample, productive Simpson clonality was calculated as the square root of Simpson's diversity index over productive rearrangements. TCRdb's version of the immuneACCESS table is confined to in-frame rearrangements and falls short of the full clone set. An unresolved V gene accounts for under half of the shortfall where checked; the remainder is of unknown origin. Clonal size and the V and J genes are those of that table, whereas D and trimming came from the DNA. The sample data list 200,000 to 300,000 clones, and 70% to 85% of these were observed just once. Approximately 10% of the sample is held by the ten biggest clonotypes.

The specimen sequenced was peripheral blood. The chain employs TRBV28 and TRBJ1-6, with the identity of the D gene unclear. This clonotype was obtained from a woman older than 75 with acute or convalescent COVID-19. Here is the DNA: TGTGCCAGCAGTCCGGGTAATTCACCCCTCCACTTT. It translates to CASSPGNSPLHF.